The text below deals with one TCR beta chain. In germline, CDR1 is SGHDT, CDR2 YYEEEE. The CDR3 extends over 14 amino acids. Deletions cut 4 bases from V and 2 bases from J, with 11 bases between. This table comes from immunoSEQ multiplex PCR, and its TCRdb copy is limited to in-frame clones, with some not included. The sample consists of about 56,000 clones, around 96% of them appearing once. This sample was taken from a study of technical replicates of blood from a few donors. Sequencing was done on a sample of PBMCs. V is TRBV5-6 and J is TRBJ2-3; D is unclear. This TCR was recovered from a human donor in good health. Some clones in this sample may be carry-over from other donors' samples. As DNA, the CDR3 is TGTGCCAGCAGCCTACGGTTTTTCACAGATACGCAGTATTTT. Protein sequence: CASSLRFFTDTQYF.